This record looks at one T cell receptor (beta chain) sequence and its context. What this receptor recognizes is not known. No base qualities exist here, and no much larger clone lies one base off it. The data stem from a study of cytomegalovirus exposure and HLA in healthy donors (dated by TCRdb to between 2016 and 2019). About the study as a whole: An earlier analysis of around 600 of the donors reported about 290 Gb of sequence data and 117 million unique TCR beta sequences from some 180 million T cells. Genome-wide SNP genotypes for about 65% of the 666 donors were used in a later genetic analysis, which treated that subset as a discovery cohort. Four or five DR-DQ haplotypes were handled as single units for association and clustering, since linkage in the cohort was strong. On average, 235,054 unique TCR beta nucleotide sequences were sequenced per donor among 398 genotyped donors of the cohort, with about 17% of those sequences being non-productive. Class I and class II HLA loci were covered by the typing at four-digit resolution. The study aimed to test whether cataloging public T cell receptors could reveal signatures of past pathogen exposure. In an earlier analysis of 587 of the donors, high-throughput TCR beta sequencing was used to judge whether each TCR beta V gene segment behaved as functional or pseudogenic. All discovery cohort repertoires had been generated on a single sequencing platform. The study combined high-throughput TCR immunosequencing, statistical association of individual TCRs with disease status, and machine learning to predict cytomegalovirus infection status. The number of donors typed differed by locus, with 629-630 for A, B, C, DRB1 and DQB1, approximately 500 for DQA1, about 610 for DPA1, and 400 to 490 for DPB1. In a later analysis, previously published TCR beta repertoires from 500 to 750 donors were re-analyzed and high-resolution HLA genotyping was added so that TCR occurrence patterns could be studied. Roughly 300 gigabases of sequencing data and 78 million or so unique TCR sequences were included in an early release covering under 650 HLA-typed donors. Donor age, sex, ethnicity and CMV serostatus were collected together with the repertoire data. In addition to the first cohort of several hundred subjects, a separate validation cohort of 120 different subjects was used. Among the roughly 400 genotyped donors, under 90% belonged to the genetic ancestry cluster associated with self-reported Caucasian donors. The later analysis used no new phenotypic data to find candidate immune exposures, relying instead on TCR beta sequences and their occurrence across donors. The T cell repertoires of around 670 subjects were profiled by immunosequencing and related to cytomegalovirus serostatus. Here is what the overall study found, with its caveats: Because some donors lacked HLA typing at each locus, the association tests relied only on the typed subset. In a later analysis, the rate of TCR association differed among HLA loci, with DRB1 alleles having the most associated TCRs and HLA-C alleles having the fewest. A later genetic analysis associated a missense DCLRE1C variant with V-gene and J-gene trimming of TCR beta chains, and an independent cohort replicated the association. A further reported finding was that TCR beta sequences accurately predicted the HLA-A and HLA-B alleles for most subjects in the first cohort. Assigning TCR associations to individual alleles was difficult when HLA alleles, especially DR and DQ, strongly co-occurred. A later analysis found that HLA-associated TCR beta chains were more clonally expanded and had lower generation probabilities than equally common non-associated chains. The authors suggested that the approach could potentially be extended to other disease states and immunological phenotypes. According to a later analysis, parvovirus B19, influenza, CMV and Epstein-Barr virus appeared linked to several top co-occurrence clusters. Most TCR sequences were observed very rarely across donors, whereas some public TCRs were present in many individuals. Correlated functional status among segregating V segments might reflect linkage disequilibrium, but an unknown experimental factor could not be ruled out. A few of the identified cytomegalovirus-associated TCR beta chains were confirmed in vitro to be specific for cytomegalovirus antigens. The cohort was sequenced for TCR beta chains only, and without alpha or paired-chain data the features that could be detected were limited. Because counts were too low, around 18 rarely observed V segments, including chromosome 9 orphons, were left out of the earlier analysis of several hundred of the donors. A later analysis associated around 16,000 TCR beta sequences with specific HLA alleles at a false discovery rate of 0.05. Because the 87-base-pair reads could not distinguish some IMGT-functional V segments, including TRBV6-2 and TRBV6-3, those segments were excluded. The study gave a list of about 170 TCR beta chains associated with cytomegalovirus. Compared with the roughly 700-donor mean, donors in an Asian-associated ancestry cluster had fewer N-insertions in productive TCRs, according to a later genetic analysis. Presence/absence analyses assumed roughly uniform sequencing depth across donors, an assumption that may not hold. CMV serostatus was the only immune exposure information available for the cohort. In an earlier analysis of some 550 of the donors, most TCR beta V segments were observed in productive rearrangements about 87% or about 30% of the time, broadly matching IMGT annotations. A cluster of highly shared sequence variants was judged likely to represent a technical artifact of the sequencing pipeline. Most CMV-associated TCR beta chains appeared to be HLA-restricted in a later analysis, and the HLA associations seemed to be driven largely by CMV exposure. In both the original and validation cohorts, the classifier was reported to diagnose cytomegalovirus status with high specificity and sensitivity.

Reading the germline V gene gives CDR1 SGDLS and CDR2 YYNGEE. Its CDR3 holds 13 amino acids, cysteine through phenylalanine. The retained sequence is limited to the CDR3, 39 bases, with the frame set at the first base. The V end gives up 3 bases and the J end 14 bases, leaving 9 bases in the junction not matched to a gene. The cohort was made up of around 720 healthy bone marrow donors. All cohort members were sampled while nominally healthy, although unrecorded immune exposures were likely present. The donor was CMV seronegative and was included in the group of several hundred seronegative cohort members. A peripheral blood sample was collected from each donor, and TCR beta sequencing was performed on peripheral blood mononuclear cells. The Qiagen DNeasy Blood Extraction Kit was used to extract genomic DNA from the blood cell samples. Library preparation was by the immunoSEQ multiplex PCR assay. For the multiplex PCR, a mixture combining 60 forward primers for TCR Vbeta segments and 13 reverse primers for TCR Jbeta segments was used. Amplification of the CDR3 region of rearranged TCR beta genes was performed with a multiplex PCR assay on genomic DNA. On the Illumina HiSeq System, the amplified TCR beta libraries were sequenced as 87-base-pair reads. Per the original workflow: A later analysis tallied roughly 78 million unique TCR beta chains across the 666 repertoires, and some 10 million of those chains were shared by two or more donors. To remove PCR and sequencing errors, raw reads were error-corrected and collapsed into unique sequences using a nearest-neighbor algorithm that merged closely related sequences. Alignment of CDR3 sequences to IMGT reference sequences was used to assign V, D and J gene segments. For a sequence to be retained, a match of at least six nucleotides to both a V gene segment and a J gene segment was required. A rearrangement was called productive if the CDR3 had no stop codons and remained in frame with V and J, and every other rearrangement was called non-productive. CDR3 was defined according to IMGT convention as the region running from the second conserved V-encoded cysteine to the conserved J-encoded phenylalanine. The earlier analysis of roughly 590 of the donors excluded any sequence lacking an unambiguous match to a single V gene segment. In an earlier analysis of some 590 of the donors, V segments were called functional above 56.7% productive rearrangements and were called segregating when the between-donor standard deviation exceeded 5%. To diagnose cytomegalovirus status from the catalog of TCR beta chain sequences, a statistical classification framework was built. In a later analysis, V and J genes were assigned by comparing TCR nucleotide sequences against IMGT/GENE-DB human TR gene sequences. The TCRdist pipeline was used in a later analysis to assign CDR3 sequences and most-parsimonious VDJ recombination scenarios. In a later analysis, every TCR beta chain was defined by the combination of its CDR3 amino acid sequence and its V-gene family, and reads without a unique V-gene family were dropped. In a later analysis, a few hundred highly shared, low-generation-probability nucleotide sequences were removed to address suspected cross-contamination and a sequencing artifact. A later analysis calculated a clonal expansion index for each public chain from normalized within-repertoire ranks of inferred template counts. In a later analysis, generation probabilities were computed with a VDJ recombination model fitted to out-of-frame rearrangements, and the resulting probabilities were checked against IGoR. Hypergeometric tests were used in a later analysis to score TCR-TCR, TCR-HLA and TCR-CMV co-occurrence, with a repertoire-size bias correction applied to the TCR pairs. To estimate false discovery rates, a later analysis permuted the HLA or CMV assignments 20 times. In a later analysis, co-occurring TCRs were grouped using DBSCAN, and TCRdist sequence similarity was added for clustering within HLA-allele-positive subsets. Co-occurrence clustering excluded repertoires with fewer than 30,000 or more than 120,000 public chains, plus five with anomalous nucleotide sharing. What TCRdb holds here is the immuneACCESS table cut down to in-frame rearrangements. Part of the clones is not present; checked against another copy, under half of the missing clones reflect an unresolved V gene, and the others are unexplained. Clone size and the V and J calls come from that table; the DNA yielded D and trimming. The sample table contains approximately 130,000 clones; only one count was recorded for approximately 80% of them. The leading ten clones occupy approximately 1.2% of the sample.

Recombination joined TRBV9 with TRBJ1-3; TRBD1 aligns with 9 central bases. The TCR sequence derives from a man between 45 and 60 years old in good health and CMV-seronegative. The sample comprised PBMCs. The CDR3 has the sequence CASSADRGSQLYF. DNA sequence: TGTGCCAGCAGCGCGGACAGGGGTTCTCAGTTATATTTT.